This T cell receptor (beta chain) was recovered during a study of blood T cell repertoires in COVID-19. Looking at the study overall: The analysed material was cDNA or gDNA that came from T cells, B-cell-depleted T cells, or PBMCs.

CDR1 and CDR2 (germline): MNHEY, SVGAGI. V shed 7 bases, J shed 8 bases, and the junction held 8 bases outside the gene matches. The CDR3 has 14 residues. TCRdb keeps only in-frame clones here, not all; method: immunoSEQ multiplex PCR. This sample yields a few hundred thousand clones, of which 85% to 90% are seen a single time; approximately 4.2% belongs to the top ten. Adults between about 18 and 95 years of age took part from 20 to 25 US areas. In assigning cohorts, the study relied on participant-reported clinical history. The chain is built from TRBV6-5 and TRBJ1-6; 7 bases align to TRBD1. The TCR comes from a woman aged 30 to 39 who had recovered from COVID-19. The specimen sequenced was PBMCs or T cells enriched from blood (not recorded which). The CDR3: CASNTQGMDSPLHF. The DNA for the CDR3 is TGTGCCAGCAATACACAGGGGATGGATTCACCCCTCCACTTT.